This entry lists 26 T cell receptor beta chains sequenced from one sample in a study of cytomegalovirus exposure and HLA in healthy donors. Assay used: immunoSEQ multiplex PCR; TCRdb lists only in-frame clones, some missing. In the table there are around 190,000 clones, 85% of which are singletons. Sequenced sample: PBMCs. The source is a man in his late teens or twenties in good health and CMV-seropositive.

V usage is TRBV27 and J usage is TRBJ2-7; the match to TRBD1 covers 7 bases. V gave up 2 bases and J gave up 1 base; unmatched junction bases: 2. Per germline, CDR1 MNHEY and CDR2 SMNVEV (reference sequence). CDR3 size: 14 residues. The CDR3 DNA follows: TGTGCCAGCAGTTTAAAGGGACAGTCCTACGAGCAGTACTTC. This gives the protein CASSLKGQSYEQYF.

The J gene is TRBJ2-7, the V gene TRBV10-2, with unresolved D. CDR3 size: 13 residues. Germline CDR1 and CDR2: WSHSY and SAAADI. V was shortened by 4 bases and J by 6 bases, with 13 bases between the two germline ends. The CDR3 region is CASSVIAVGEQYF. CDR3 nucleotide sequence: TGCGCCAGCAGTGTAATAGCAGTTGGCGAGCAGTACTTC.

The chain links TRBV28 to TRBJ1-1; D remains unclear. The CDR3 sequence is 16 residues long. Germline V lookup: CDR1 MDHEN, CDR2 SYDVKM. Between the trimmed V and J ends, which lost 3 bases and 0 bases, there was a span of 14 bases. CDR3 in DNA: TGTGCCAGCAGTTTTCGGAGGATACCCATGAACACTGAAGCTTTCTTT. This sequence encodes CASSFRRIPMNTEAFF.

This rearrangement joins TRBV15 to TRBJ1-4; D ambiguous. The germline gives CDR1 LNHNV, CDR2 YYDKDF (reference sequence). Trimming pared 0 bases from V and 7 bases from J, leaving 12 bases between. The CDR3 is 15 amino acids. The CDR3 reads CATSRDLIPSEKLFF. CDR3 nucleotides: TGTGCCACCAGCAGAGATCTTATACCTAGTGAAAAACTGTTTTTT.

The chain recombines TRBV4-1 with TRBJ2-2; D perhaps matches TRBD1 (6 bases). Looked up from germline, CDR1 is MGHRA and CDR2 is YSYEKL. The CDR3 runs to 17 residues. Trimming removed 4 bases from V and 1 base from J, with 16 bases in between. The CDR3 DNA reads as TGCGCCAGCAGCCCCCCAGAGGGGGTAAAGAACACCGGGGAGCTGTTTTTT. It yields the protein CASSPPEGVKNTGELFF.

The chain is built from TRBV29-1 and TRBJ2-3; possibly TRBD2 for D (6 bases). This CDR3 comprises 16 residues. Between the trimmed V and J ends, which lost 2 bases and 2 bases, there was a span of 17 bases. CDR1 is SQVTM, CDR2 ANQGSEA, per germline. DNA of the CDR3: TGCAGCGTTGAATGGGAACTAGCAATGGACACAGATACGCAGTATTTT. Amino acid sequence: CSVEWELAMDTDTQYF.

The chain carries TRBV28 and TRBJ1-5; D is possibly TRBD1 (5 bases). V was clipped by 6 bases and J by 11 bases, with 14 bases between them. Germline V gene data show CDR1 as MDHEN and CDR2 as SYDVKM. CDR3 length: 12 amino acids. The CDR3 is CASRAGAVAQHF. The DNA of the CDR3 is TGTGCCAGCAGGGCTGGGGCGGTGGCCCAGCATTTT.

The rearrangement uses TRBV5-8 and TRBJ2-7; possible D gene TRBD1, 6 bases. CDR3 length: 14 amino acids. V lost 2 bases, J lost 3 bases, and 12 bases lay in between. Looked up from germline, CDR1 is SGHTS and CDR2 is YDEGEE. This chain's CDR3 is CASSFSDRLYEQYF. The CDR3 DNA is TGTGCCAGCAGCTTCTCGGACAGACTCTACGAGCAGTACTTC. The variable domain in full, completed from reference TRBV5-8 and TRBJ2-7, reads EAGVTQSPTHLIKTRGQQATLRCSPISGHTSVYWYQQALGLGLQFLLWYDEGEERNRGNFPPRFSGRQFPNYSSELNVNALELEDSALYLCASSFSDRLYEQYFGPGTRLTVT.

The chain couples TRBV11-2 to TRBJ2-1; 9 bases fit TRBD1. The CDR3 is made up of 12 amino acids. Germline V lookup: CDR1 SGHAT, CDR2 FQNNGV. J gave up 8 bases and V 5 bases, and 1 base lay outside the gene matches. CDR3 residues: CASSRQGDEQFF. In DNA form, the CDR3 reads TGTGCCAGCAGCCGACAGGGGGATGAGCAGTTCTTC. Filled out from reference TRBV11-2 and TRBJ2-1, the complete variable domain reads EAGVAQSPRYKIIEKRQSVAFWCNPISGHATLYWYQQILGQGPKLLIQFQNNGVVDDSQLPKDRFSAERLKGVDSTLKIQPAKLEDSAVYLCASSRQGDEQFFGPGTRLTVL.

The chain employs TRBV9 and TRBJ1-1, with D uncertain. CDR1 SGDLS and CDR2 YYNGEE come from the germline V gene. The length of the CDR3 is 15 residues. Trimming removed 0 bases from V and 1 base from J, with 10 bases in between. CDR3 sequence: CASSVGGSPNTEAFF. CDR3 DNA sequence: TGTGCCAGCAGCGTAGGAGGGAGCCCGAACACTGAAGCTTTCTTT.

As for this clone: The same CDR3 is also encoded by other DNA sequences in this sample. The chain carries TRBV19 and TRBJ1-4; TRBD1 matches 8 bases. The CDR3 sequence is 14 residues long. The J segment lost 5 bases and the V segment lost 1 base, leaving 0 bases of the junction unmatched. Germline V CDR1 and CDR2: LNHDA, SQIVND (reference sequence). In DNA form, the CDR3 reads TGTGCCAGTAGTATAGGGACAGGGAATGAAAAACTGTTTTTT. Translation gives CASSIGTGNEKLFF.

V and J are TRBV6-1 and TRBJ1-1; D possibly corresponds to TRBD1 (5 bases). Germline V lookup: CDR1 MNHNS, CDR2 SASEGT. V dropped 4 bases and J dropped 5 bases, with 14 bases sitting between them. The CDR3 has 14 residues. CDR3 in DNA: TGTGCCAGCAGTGCCGGGGGGTTGGGAACTGAAGCTTTCTTT. This codes for CASSAGGLGTEAFF.

The chain employs TRBV7-8 and TRBJ2-7; possibly TRBD2 for D (6 bases). The CDR3 loop spans 15 amino acids. The germline V and J ends were trimmed by 6 bases and 2 bases, with 17 bases remaining between them. Germline V gives CDR1 SGHVS, CDR2 FQNEAQ. The CDR3 reads CASSTGLATPYEQYF. CDR3 coding DNA: TGTGCCAGCAGTACGGGACTCGCCACCCCCTACGAGCAGTACTTC. The full variable domain, its missing parts supplied by reference TRBV7-8 and TRBJ2-7, is GAGVSQSPRYKVAKRGQDVALRCDPISGHVSLFWYQQALGQGPEFLTYFQNEAQLDKSGLPSDRFFAERPEGSVSTLKIQRTQQEDSAVYLCASSTGLATPYEQYFGPGTRLTVT.

The chain links TRBV18 to TRBJ2-5; 7 nucleotides match TRBD2. The trim removed 1 base at V and 5 bases at J, leaving 4 bases unmatched. Germline CDR1 reads KGHSH; CDR2 reads LQKENI. The CDR3 loop spans 14 amino acids. In DNA form, the CDR3 reads TGTGCCAGCTCACCACGGGGAGGGAAGGAGACCCAGTACTTC. Amino acids: CASSPRGGKETQYF.

This clone was detected many times. The chain links TRBV6-1 to TRBJ1-3; a possible D gene is TRBD1 (5 bases). Germline loops: CDR1 MNHNS, CDR2 SASEGT. V was pared by 4 bases and J by 2 bases, with 6 bases between. This CDR3 spans 13 amino acids. The CDR3 DNA reads as TGTGCCAGCAGTGCGGACACTGGAAACACCATATATTTT. It translates to CASSADTGNTIYF.

The J gene is TRBJ1-2, the V gene TRBV27, with 8 bases aligning to TRBD1. With V trimmed by 1 base and J by 2 bases, 9 bases remained unmatched. This CDR3 is built from 17 residues. Looked up from germline, CDR1 is MNHEY and CDR2 is SMNVEV (reference sequence). In DNA form, the CDR3 reads TGTGCCAGCAGTTTATTCCCCGGACAGGGAATGAACTATGGCTACACCTTC. Amino acid sequence: CASSLFPGQGMNYGYTF.

The chain carries TRBV4-1 and TRBJ1-2; 9 nucleotides line up with TRBD1. The CDR3 extends over 14 amino acids. Unmatched junction bases numbered 8, after V lost 7 bases and J lost 5 bases. In germline, CDR1 is MGHRA, CDR2 YSYEKL. CDR3: CASTWTGDSYGYTF. In nucleotides, the CDR3 is TGCGCCAGCACCTGGACAGGGGACTCTTATGGCTACACCTTC.

CDR3 in DNA: TGTGCCAGCACCATCGACTTGAGCTCTGGAAACACCATATATTTT. Protein: CASTIDLSSGNTIYF. This chain joins TRBV28 and TRBJ1-3; D not resolved. V shed 7 bases and J shed 0 bases, with 13 bases lying between them. Germline assignment: CDR1 MDHEN and CDR2 SYDVKM. The CDR3 has 15 amino acids.

The chain uses TRBV2 and TRBJ2-3; 9 bases fit TRBD2. V was pared by 6 bases and J by 4 bases, with 5 bases of the junction left unmatched. The V gene's germline CDR1 is SNHLY and CDR2 FYNNEI. The CDR3 contains 14 residues. The CDR3, as DNA: TGTGCCAGCAGGGACATAGCGGGGGCAGATACGCAGTATTTT. It yields the protein CASRDIAGADTQYF.

The V and J genes are TRBV7-8 and TRBJ2-7, with 12 positions matching TRBD2. Per the germline V gene, CDR1 is SGHVS and CDR2 is FQNEAQ. V lost 5 bases and J lost 4; bases outside the gene matches: 9. The CDR3 consists of 16 residues. CDR3 DNA sequence: TGTGCCAGCAGCCCGAGACTAGCGGGGGACCTTTACGAGCAGTACTTC. This sequence encodes CASSPRLAGDLYEQYF. The full variable domain, completed using reference TRBV7-8 and TRBJ2-7, is GAGVSQSPRYKVAKRGQDVALRCDPISGHVSLFWYQQALGQGPEFLTYFQNEAQLDKSGLPSDRFFAERPEGSVSTLKIQRTQQEDSAVYLCASSPRLAGDLYEQYFGPGTRLTVT.

The rearrangement uses TRBV11-2 and TRBJ1-6; D possibly corresponds to TRBD1 (6 bases). CDR1 is SGHAT and CDR2 is FQNNGV in the germline V gene. The length of the CDR3 is 14 residues. Trimming cost V 5 bases and J 14 bases, with 19 bases left between them. CDR3 in DNA: TGTGCCAGCAGCCAAACGGACAGCCTTCAAGCCCTCCACTTT. Protein: CASSQTDSLQALHF.

The rearrangement uses TRBV5-4 and TRBJ2-5; D perhaps matches TRBD2 (6 bases). V was cut by 7 bases and J by 1 base, with 17 bases left in between. The CDR3 length is 15 residues. Germline V CDR1 and CDR2: SGHNT, YYREEE (reference sequence). In DNA, the CDR3 is TGTGCCAGCCATTCTAGTGGGGGGTTCCAAGAGACCCAGTACTTC. It encodes CASHSSGGFQETQYF.

The CDR3: CASSPGTGPGANVLTF. The CDR3 DNA follows: TGTGCCAGCAGCCCCGGGACAGGGCCGGGGGCCAACGTCCTGACTTTC. V gene TRBV9 combines with J gene TRBJ2-6; 9 nucleotides align to TRBD1. The CDR3 covers 16 residues. Unmatched junction bases numbered 6, after V lost 4 bases and J lost 4 bases. The V gene's germline CDR1 is SGDLS and CDR2 YYNGEE.

The CDR3 sequence is CASSQGTSWGYTF. CDR3 nucleotides: TGTGCCAGCAGTCAGGGGACAAGTTGGGGCTACACCTTC. V gene TRBV27 combines with J gene TRBJ1-2, with a weak D call TRBD1 (6 bases). This CDR3 has 13 residues. Trimming pared 5 bases from V and 8 bases from J, leaving 15 bases between. Per germline, CDR1 MNHEY and CDR2 SMNVEV (reference sequence).

The chain uses TRBV30 and TRBJ2-1; possible D gene TRBD2, 7 bases. The V end lost 1 base, the J end lost 5 bases, and 18 bases lay between the germline ends. The germline CDR1 and CDR2 sequences are GTSNPN and SVGIG (reference sequence). CDR3 length: 16 amino acids. CDR3 sequence reads: CAWSGRGRVRNNEQFF. The CDR3 region has the DNA TGTGCCTGGAGTGGGAGGGGGAGGGTAAGGAACAATGAGCAGTTCTTC.

This rearrangement joins TRBV21-1 to TRBJ2-1; the table's D call of TRBD2 was not tested on the DNA. TRBV21-1 is noted as a pseudogene. The CDR3 sequence is 18 residues long. The CDR3 DNA is TGTGCCAGCAGCAGTGGAACTAGCCTGACTTCTTCCTACAATGAGCAGTTCTTC. This encodes CASSSGTSLTSSYNEQFF.